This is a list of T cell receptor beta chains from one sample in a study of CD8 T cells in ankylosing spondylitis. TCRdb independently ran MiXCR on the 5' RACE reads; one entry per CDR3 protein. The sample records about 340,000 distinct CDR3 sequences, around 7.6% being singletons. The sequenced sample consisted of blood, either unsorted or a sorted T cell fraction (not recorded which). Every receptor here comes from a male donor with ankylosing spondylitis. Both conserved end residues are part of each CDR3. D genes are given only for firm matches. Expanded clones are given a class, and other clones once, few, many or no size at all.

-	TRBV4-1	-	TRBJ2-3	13	CASSQVGLDTQYF	TGCGCCAGCAGCCAAGTAGGGTTGGATACGCAGTATTTT
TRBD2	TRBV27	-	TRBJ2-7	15	CASSFSGSRSYEQYF	TGTGCCAGCAGTTTTAGCGGGAGCCGCTCCTACGAGCAGTACTTC
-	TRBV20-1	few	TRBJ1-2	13	CSAIGASNYGYTF	TGCAGTGCTATCGGGGCCTCTAACTATGGCTACACCTTC
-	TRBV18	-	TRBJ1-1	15	CASSPEGFQGTEAFF	TGTGCCAGCTCACCTGAGGGGTTTCAGGGAACTGAAGCTTTCTTT
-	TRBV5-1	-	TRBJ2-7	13	CASSASGTDKEYF	TGCGCCAGCAGCGCCTCCGGGACGGACAAGGAGTACTTC
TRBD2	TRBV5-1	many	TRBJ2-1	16	CASSPIGPGTRNEQFF	TGCGCCAGCAGCCCTATAGGACCCGGGACTAGGAATGAGCAGTTCTTC
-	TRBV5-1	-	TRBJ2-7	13	CASSLRNSYEQYF	TGCGCCAGCAGCTTGCGGAACTCCTACGAGCAGTACTTC
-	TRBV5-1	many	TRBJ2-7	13	CASSLTVTYEQYF	TGCGCCAGCAGCTTGACGGTAACCTACGAGCAGTACTTC
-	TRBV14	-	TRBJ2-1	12	CASSHGPNEQFF	TGTGCCAGCAGCCATGGACCCAATGAGCAGTTCTTC
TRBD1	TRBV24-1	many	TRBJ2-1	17	CATSDWGGTGIYNEQFF	TGTGCCACCAGTGATTGGGGGGGGACAGGGATTTACAATGAGCAGTTCTTC
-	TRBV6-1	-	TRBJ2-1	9	CASSGIQFF	TGTGCCAGCAGTGGGATTCAGTTCTTC
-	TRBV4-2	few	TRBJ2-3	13	CASSRQEGDTQYF	TGTGCCAGCAGCCGACAGGAGGGGGATACGCAGTATTTT
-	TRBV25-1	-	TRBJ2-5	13	CASRIAGSETQYF	TGTGCCAGCAGAATCGCAGGGTCGGAGACCCAGTACTTC
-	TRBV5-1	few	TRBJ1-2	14	CASSLEGINYGYTF	TGCGCCAGCAGCTTAGAAGGGATTAACTATGGCTACACCTTC
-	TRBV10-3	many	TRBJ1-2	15	CAISVRTDANYGYTF	TGTGCCATCAGTGTCAGGACAGATGCTAACTATGGCTACACCTTC
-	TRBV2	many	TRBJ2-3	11	CASSESDTQYF	TGTGCCAGCAGTGAAAGTGATACGCAGTATTTT
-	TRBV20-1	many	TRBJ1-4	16	CSARDLRQTTNEKLFF	TGCAGTGCTAGAGACCTAAGACAGACAACTAATGAAAAACTGTTTTTT
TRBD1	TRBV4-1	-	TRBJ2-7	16	CASSQFRDSPPYEQYF	TGCGCCAGCAGCCAATTCCGGGACAGTCCCCCCTACGAGCAGTACTTC
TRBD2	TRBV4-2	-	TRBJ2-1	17	CASSHPLSGGPDNEQFF	TGTGCCAGCAGCCATCCTCTTAGCGGGGGCCCCGACAATGAGCAGTTCTTC
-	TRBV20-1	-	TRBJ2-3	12	CSVLGGTDTQYF	TGCAGTGTCCTAGGGGGAACAGATACGCAGTATTTT
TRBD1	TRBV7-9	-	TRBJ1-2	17	CASSRNVPGTGNYGYTF	TGTGCCAGCAGCCGCAACGTACCCGGGACAGGGAACTATGGCTACACCTTC
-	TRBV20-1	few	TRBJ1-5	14	CSARDRLRNQPQHF	TGCAGTGCTAGAGATCGACTGAGGAATCAGCCCCAGCATTTT
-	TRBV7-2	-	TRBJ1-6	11	CASSLNRPLHF	TGTGCCAGCAGCTTAAATCGTCCCCTCCACTTT
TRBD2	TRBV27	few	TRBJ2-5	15	CASSRLAGGVETQYF	TGTGCCAGCAGCCGACTAGCGGGAGGGGTAGAGACCCAGTACTTC
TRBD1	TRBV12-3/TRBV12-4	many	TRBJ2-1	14	CASSGDRDGEGQFF	TGTGCCAGCAGTGGTGACAGGGATGGCGAAGGGCAGTTCTTC
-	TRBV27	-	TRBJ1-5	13	CASRTGPNQPQHF	TGTGCCAGCAGAACAGGGCCGAATCAGCCCCAGCATTTT
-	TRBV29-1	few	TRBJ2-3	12	CSVLLTGDTQYF	TGCAGCGTTCTACTGACAGGCGATACGCAGTATTTT
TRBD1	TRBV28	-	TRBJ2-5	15	CASSSPDRVQETQYF	TGTGCCAGCAGTTCCCCGGACAGGGTTCAAGAGACCCAGTACTTC
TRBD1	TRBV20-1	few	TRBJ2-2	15	CSASPDRVVPGELFF	TGCAGTGCTAGCCCGGACAGGGTGGTACCCGGGGAGCTGTTTTTT
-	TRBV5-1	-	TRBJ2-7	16	CASSLGSTGPNYEQYF	TGCGCCAGCAGCTTGGGTTCTACCGGGCCCAACTACGAGCAGTACTTC
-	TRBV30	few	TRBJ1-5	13	CAWDRGDRQPQHF	TGTGCCTGGGACCGAGGGGATAGACAGCCCCAGCATTTT